The 28 T cell receptor beta chains listed next were all sequenced from one sample in a study of cytomegalovirus exposure and HLA in healthy donors. Primers included in the PCR were 60 Vbeta and 13 Jbeta primers. The data were produced by immunoSEQ multiplex PCR, yet TCRdb's version contains in-frame clones alone and is incomplete. The sample includes about 150,000 clones, roughly 88% seen only once; the top ten take around 1.3%. The sequenced sample consisted of PBMCs. The source is a boy younger than 10 in good health and CMV-seronegative.

The chain recombines TRBV9 with TRBJ1-2; the match to TRBD1 covers 8 bases. CDR1 is SGDLS and CDR2 is YYNGEE in the germline V gene. V gave up 3 bases and J gave up 4 bases; unmatched junction bases: 11. The CDR3 runs 16 residues. Written as DNA, the CDR3 is TGTGCCAGCAGCGGACCACAGGGGGAGGGTGGCTATGGCTACACCTTC. Its translation: CASSGPQGEGGYGYTF.

This clone turned up a few times. This sequence joins TRBV6-5 and TRBJ1-1; no clear D gene. V shed 5 bases and J shed 2 bases, with 3 bases lying between them. The CDR3 extends over 11 amino acids. Per the germline V gene, CDR1 is MNHEY and CDR2 is SVGAGI. CDR3 amino acids: CASSSNTEAFF. CDR3 nucleotide sequence: TGTGCCAGCAGTAGCAACACTGAAGCTTTCTTT.

This clone appeared a few times. The chain carries TRBV27 and TRBJ1-2; D perhaps matches TRBD1 (6 bases). The CDR3 runs to 14 residues. V lost 5 bases and J lost 2, with 12 bases in between. Germline CDR1 MNHEY, CDR2 SMNVEV (reference sequence). CDR3 bases: TGTGCCAGCAGTCCGCGGGGGGGCAACTATGGCTACACCTTC. This encodes CASSPRGGNYGYTF.

The V call is TRBV11-2, the J call TRBJ1-5; the D is unclear. Germline assignment: CDR1 SGHAT and CDR2 FQNNGV. The CDR3 sequence is 15 residues long. Trimming took 3 bases from V and 3 from J, leaving 12 bases between them. As DNA, the CDR3 is TGTGCCAGCAGCTTGGTACAGTCATTCAATCAGCCCCAGCATTTT. Translated: CASSLVQSFNQPQHF.

This rearrangement joins TRBV30 to TRBJ2-3; 12 positions agree with TRBD2. The J segment lost 4 bases and the V segment lost 1 base, leaving 6 bases of the junction unmatched. Germline-derived CDR1 and CDR2 are GTSNPN and SVGIG (reference sequence). The CDR3 consists of 16 residues. The CDR3: CAWSAGLAGFSDTQYF. CDR3 DNA sequence: TGTGCCTGGAGTGCTGGACTAGCGGGGTTTTCAGATACGCAGTATTTT.

In this sample, this clone turned up once. The chain uses TRBV19 and TRBJ2-5, with 8 bases matching TRBD1. Germline loops: CDR1 LNHDA, CDR2 SQIVND (reference sequence). The CDR3 has 14 amino acids. V shed 4 bases and J 5 bases; nucleotides not matched to a gene: 6. The CDR3 region has the DNA TGTGCCAGTAGTAAGCAGGGGGCTTGGGAGACCCAGTACTTC. Its protein is CASSKQGAWETQYF.

The chain has TRBV11-1 and TRBJ2-1; 8 bases agree with TRBD2. V lost 7 bases, J lost 8 bases, and 16 bases stayed unmatched. Germline V gene lookup returns CDR1 SGHAT and CDR2 FQDESV (reference sequence). The CDR3 has 16 amino acids. The CDR3 protein is CASTPDGLAGTDEQFF. CDR3 coding DNA: TGTGCCAGCACACCAGATGGGCTAGCGGGTACCGATGAGCAGTTCTTC.

This clone was detected only once. The genes are TRBV11-3 and TRBJ2-5; TRBD2 aligns across 8 bases. With V trimmed by 7 bases and J by 1 base, 8 bases remained unmatched. This CDR3 region has 15 residues. Germline V lookup: CDR1 SGHNT, CDR2 YENEEA. CDR3 DNA sequence: TGTGCCAGCACCTCGGGACTAGGCACCCAAGAGACCCAGTACTTC. Translating gives CASTSGLGTQETQYF.

The rearrangement joins TRBV6-1 to TRBJ2-2; a weak D match, TRBD2 (7 bases). Between the trimmed V and J ends, which lost 6 bases and 3 bases, there was a span of 14 bases. The germline gives CDR1 MNHNS, CDR2 SASEGT. CDR3 length: 15 residues. As DNA, the CDR3 is TGTGCCAGCAGGGGCCGGGGGGCGGACACCGGGGAGCTGTTTTTT. Translating it yields CASRGRGADTGELFF.

This chain links TRBV14 with TRBJ1-4; 7 bases are a match to TRBD1. The CDR3 totals 14 residues. The trim removed 4 bases at V and 7 bases at J, leaving 6 bases unmatched. Germline V gene sequence: CDR1 SGHDN, CDR2 FVKESK. CDR3 DNA sequence: TGTGCCAGCAGCCTCTACAGGGGTGGTGAAAAACTGTTTTTT. Protein sequence: CASSLYRGGEKLFF.

The chain uses TRBV7-2 and TRBJ2-5, with TRBD2 matching 12 bases. Germline V gene data show CDR1 as SGHTA and CDR2 as FQGNSA. CDR3 length: 17 amino acids. Losses at the gene ends were 5 bases for V and 7 bases for J; bases not matched to a gene: 14. CDR3 sequence (DNA): TGTGCCAGCAGCCGACAGGCTAGCGGGGGGGCAGATGGGACCCAGTACTTC. Protein sequence: CASSRQASGGADGTQYF.

This clone was detected only once. The chain joins TRBV5-1 to TRBJ2-3, with 10 bases identical to TRBD1. V gave up 3 bases and J gave up 4 bases; unmatched junction bases: 8. This CDR3 is 16 amino acids long. Germline V gene sequence: CDR1 SGHRS, CDR2 YFSETQ. The DNA of the CDR3 is TGCGCCAGCAGCTCGCGGACAGGGGGGAACGCAGATACGCAGTATTTT. Translation gives CASSSRTGGNADTQYF.

This clone was counted between two and nine times. This chain joins TRBV10-2 and TRBJ2-1; TRBD2 matches 8 bases. The CDR3 totals 16 residues. J lost 5 bases, V lost 3 bases, and 9 bases had no gene match. Germline assignment: CDR1 WSHSY and CDR2 SAAADI. The CDR3 DNA follows: TGCGCCAGCAGTGAACCCACAGCGGGAGTCCACAATGAGCAGTTCTTC. It is translated as CASSEPTAGVHNEQFF.

Details on this clone: The junction shows a germline mismatch at one end, possibly a read error. The rearrangement links TRBV19 to TRBJ2-3; 13 bases match TRBD2. The germline CDR1 and CDR2 sequences are LNHDA and SQIVND (reference sequence). The CDR3 is 16 residues long. In nucleotides, the CDR3 is TGTGCCTGTAGACTAGCGGGGGGTTCTAGCACAGATACGCAGTATTTT. Protein sequence: CACRLAGGSSTDTQYF.

The gene calls are TRBV28 and TRBJ1-1; perhaps TRBD1 as D (6 bases). Between the trimmed V and J ends, which lost 3 bases and 5 bases, there was a span of 10 bases. CDR3 size: 13 residues. The V gene's germline CDR1 is MDHEN and CDR2 SYDVKM. The CDR3 protein is CASSLGGRTEAFF. Written as DNA, the CDR3 is TGTGCCAGCAGTTTGGGGGGGCGGACTGAAGCTTTCTTT. Drawing the rest from reference TRBV28 and TRBJ1-1, the complete variable domain is DVKVTQSSRYLVKRTGEKVFLECVQDMDHENMFWYRQDPGLGLRLIYFSYDVKMKEKGDIPEGYSVSREKKERFSLILESASTNQTSMYLCASSLGGRTEAFFGQGTRLTVV.

The rearrangement joins TRBV30 to TRBJ2-5, with TRBD2 matching 8 bases. In germline, CDR1 is GTSNPN, CDR2 SVGIG (reference sequence). The CDR3 is made up of 16 amino acids. J lost 1 base, V lost 1 base, and 8 bases had no gene match. For the CDR3, the DNA is TGTGCCTGGAGTGGATATTTAGCGGGGATCCAAGAGACCCAGTACTTC. As protein: CAWSGYLAGIQETQYF. The full variable domain, completed using reference TRBV30 and TRBJ2-5, is SQTIHQWPATLVQPVGSPLSLECTVEGTSNPNLYWYRQAAGRGLQLLFYSVGIGQISSEVPQNLSASRPQDRQFILSSKKLLLSDSGFYLCAWSGYLAGIQETQYFGPGTRLLVL.

The V call is TRBV9, the J call TRBJ2-7, with TRBD2 as a possible D gene (5 bases). Germline loops: CDR1 SGDLS, CDR2 YYNGEE. The length of the CDR3 is 16 residues. V was pared by 4 bases and J by 5 bases, with 22 bases between. The CDR3 sequence: CASSPNAGVELHEQYF. The CDR3 DNA follows: TGTGCCAGCAGCCCGAACGCGGGTGTGGAGCTCCACGAGCAGTACTTC.

The chain recombines TRBV2 with TRBJ2-2; D possibly corresponds to TRBD1 (6 bases). The CDR3 consists of 16 residues. Trimming stripped 6 bases from V and 3 bases from J, with 17 bases between. Germline-derived CDR1 and CDR2 are SNHLY and FYNNEI. The CDR3 nucleotides read TGTGCCAGCAGGTCTCCCGGGACATCTTACACCGGGGAGCTGTTTTTT. As protein: CASRSPGTSYTGELFF.

The rearrangement links TRBV19 to TRBJ2-2; 7 positions agree with TRBD1. Germline V gives CDR1 LNHDA, CDR2 SQIVND (reference sequence). The CDR3 sequence is 13 residues long. J lost 7 bases, V lost 5 bases, and 4 bases had no gene match. CDR3 region: CASSDRDSGELFF. CDR3 nucleotides: TGTGCCAGTAGTGACCGGGACAGCGGGGAGCTGTTTTTT.

This clone occurred a few times. J is TRBJ1-1 and V is TRBV6-5; 8 nucleotides agree with TRBD1. Losses at the gene ends were 2 bases for V and 2 bases for J; bases not matched to a gene: 4. Per germline, CDR1 MNHEY and CDR2 SVGAGI. The CDR3 runs 15 residues. In DNA, the CDR3 is TGTGCCAGCAGTTACGTACAGGGGGTCAACACTGAAGCTTTCTTT. Protein: CASSYVQGVNTEAFF.

J is TRBJ2-1 and V is TRBV7-2, with 15 nucleotides matching TRBD2. J was trimmed by 7 bases and V by 5 bases; bases with no gene match: 6. This CDR3 is 16 amino acids long. The germline CDR1 and CDR2 sequences are SGHTA and FQGNSA. DNA for the CDR3: TGTGCCAGCAGCGGACCCGGGACTAGCGGGAGGAATGAGCAGTTCTTC. Its translation is CASSGPGTSGRNEQFF.

In nucleotides, the CDR3 is TGTGCCAGCATTAGGGACAGGGGGCTAGCTAATGAAAAACTGTTTTTT. Translated: CASIRDRGLANEKLFF. V is TRBV2 and J is TRBJ1-4, with 12 bases identical to TRBD1. CDR1 and CDR2 from the germline V gene are SNHLY and FYNNEI. With 7 bases clipped from V and 3 bases from J, the junction kept 6 bases outside the gene matches. This CDR3 has 16 amino acids.

This clone was observed a single time. The rearrangement links TRBV9 to TRBJ2-1; 9 positions match TRBD2. Per the germline V gene, CDR1 is SGDLS and CDR2 is YYNGEE. V was pared by 6 bases and J by 4 bases, with 8 bases of the junction left unmatched. This CDR3 contains 15 residues. The CDR3 bases are TGTGCCAGCACGGTAGGGCTAGCGGGATACAATGAGCAGTTCTTC. This sequence encodes CASTVGLAGYNEQFF.

J is TRBJ2-3 and V is TRBV9; 10 bases are a match to TRBD2. CDR1 is SGDLS and CDR2 is YYNGEE in the germline V gene. The junction had 5 bases not matched to a gene; V was cut back by 1 base and J by 3 bases. The CDR3 runs 16 residues. This chain's CDR3 is CASSVRSSGGTDTQYF. In nucleotides, the CDR3 is TGTGCCAGCAGCGTACGGTCTAGCGGGGGAACAGATACGCAGTATTTT.

This chain connects TRBV10-3 to TRBJ1-6; a weak D match, TRBD1 (6 bases). CDR3 size: 14 residues. V lost 3 bases to trimming and J lost 5 bases, with 8 bases between them. Per germline, CDR1 ENHRY and CDR2 SYGVKD. The chain's CDR3 is CAISDRGNNSPLHF. CDR3 DNA sequence: TGTGCCATCAGTGACAGGGGCAATAATTCACCCCTCCACTTT.

This clone turned up a few times. The chain combines TRBV7-6 with TRBJ1-1; possible D gene TRBD1, 6 bases. The V gene lost 4 bases and the J gene lost 4 bases, with 25 bases spanning the gap. Germline V gene data show CDR1 as SGHVS and CDR2 as FNYEAQ. The CDR3 totals 18 residues. The CDR3 here is CASSSNPNNRVSTTEAFF. In nucleotides, the CDR3 is TGTGCCAGCAGCTCAAATCCCAACAACAGGGTAAGCACCACTGAAGCTTTCTTT.

V and J are TRBV30 and TRBJ2-7, with 7 bases that match TRBD2. Germline V gene data show CDR1 as GTSNPN and CDR2 as SVGIG (reference sequence). Trimming cost V 5 bases and J 7 bases; bases outside gene matches: 11. The CDR3 is made up of 13 amino acids. The CDR3 loop reads CAWSDGGVGEQYF. As DNA, the CDR3 is TGTGCCTGGTCCGATGGGGGGGTGGGAGAGCAGTACTTC.

The rearrangement uses TRBV7-9 and TRBJ2-1; 11 positions agree with TRBD2. CDR1 and CDR2 from the germline V gene are SEHNR and FQNEAQ (reference sequence). CDR3 size: 16 residues. The ends lost 3 bases at V and 9 bases at J; junction bases unmatched: 10. Written as DNA, the CDR3 is TGTGCCAGCAGCTTTCTTCTGACTAGCGGGGACAGTGAGCAGTTCTTC. Protein sequence: CASSFLLTSGDSEQFF.